The 6 T cell receptor beta chains reported below all come from one sample, sequenced in a study of blood T cell repertoires in COVID-19. The assay was immunoSEQ multiplex PCR, and TCRdb's table has in-frame clones only and misses some. The repertoire holds about 62,000 clones, with roughly 89% as singletons. The source material was peripheral blood. These receptors originate from a human donor in a cohort sampled during active COVID-19.

The V call is TRBV28, the J call TRBJ1-4, with unresolved D. V was cut by 6 bases and J by 8 bases, with 16 bases left in between. This CDR3 spans 14 amino acids. Germline V gene sequence: CDR1 MDHEN, CDR2 SYDVKM. The CDR3 nucleotides read TGTGCCAGCAGCCCCCTGGGAGGGTACGAAAAACTGTTTTTT. This codes for CASSPLGGYEKLFF. Using reference TRBV28 and TRBJ1-4 for the parts outside the CDR3, the full variable domain is DVKVTQSSRYLVKRTGEKVFLECVQDMDHENMFWYRQDPGLGLRLIYFSYDVKMKEKGDIPEGYSVSREKKERFSLILESASTNQTSMYLCASSPLGGYEKLFFGSGTQLSVL.

CDR3 residues: CASSSINEKLFF. As DNA, the CDR3 is TGTGCCAGCAGTTCCATTAATGAAAAACTGTTTTTT. This chain links TRBV6-5 with TRBJ1-4; D gene uncertain. CDR3 size: 12 residues. Trimming took 4 bases from V and 4 from J, leaving 4 bases between them. Germline V lookup: CDR1 MNHEY, CDR2 SVGAGI.

The genes are TRBV5-1 and TRBJ2-5, with D tentatively TRBD2 (6 bases). V was pared by 0 bases and J by 1 base, with 13 bases between. Germline CDR1 is SGHRS and CDR2 is YFSETQ. The CDR3 has 16 residues. CDR3 bases: TGCGCCAGCAGCTTGGCCCTTACCGGGAGCCAAGAGACCCAGTACTTC. It translates to CASSLALTGSQETQYF.

This chain joins TRBV3-1 (or the pseudogene TRBV3-2) and TRBJ2-7, with 7 bases identical to TRBD1. V was pared by 0 bases and J by 2 bases, with 7 bases of the junction left unmatched. The germline V gene encodes CDR1 LGHDT and CDR2 YNNKEL (reference sequence). This CDR3 is 16 amino acids long. DNA for the CDR3: TGTGCCAGCAGCCAAGAACTGACAGGGATCCCCTACGAGCAGTACTTC. Translated: CASSQELTGIPYEQYF.

This clone was observed a handful of times. The chain combines TRBV30 with TRBJ1-6; D possibly corresponds to TRBD1 (5 bases). The CDR3 is 13 amino acids. Trimming removed 2 bases at V and 7 bases at J, with 9 bases between. CDR1 is GTSNPN, CDR2 SVGIG, per germline (reference sequence). DNA for the CDR3: TGTGCCTGGAGTCAGGGCCGAAATTCACCCCTCCACTTT. Residues: CAWSQGRNSPLHF.

The chain is built from TRBV7-3 and TRBJ2-3, with D hard to call. With 5 bases removed from V and 0 bases from J, the gap between germline ends came to 9 bases. Looked up from germline, CDR1 is SGHTA and CDR2 is FQGTGA. The CDR3 is 14 amino acids. The chain's CDR3 is CASSLGISTDTQYF. CDR3 coding DNA: TGTGCCAGCAGCCTAGGTATTAGCACAGATACGCAGTATTTT.